Sequencing of this T cell receptor (beta chain) was carried out in a study of Graves' ophthalmopathy and Graves' hyperthyroidism (dated by TCRdb to the late 2010s). About the full investigation: Peripheral blood was collected before any treatment was given, at the time of initial diagnosis. The study used signatures of the TCR beta repertoire to tell Graves' ophthalmopathy apart from Graves' hyperthyroidism and to predict which patients would progress to ophthalmopathy. To explore V-J signatures that separate ophthalmopathy from hyperthyroidism, a discovery set of 95 to 100 patients was enrolled, consisting of about 43 with ophthalmopathy and under 65 with stable hyperthyroidism. For independent validation, a separate cohort was made up of fewer than 20 hyperthyroidism patients plus 17 patients who later progressed from hyperthyroidism to ophthalmopathy. In total, approximately 130 blood samples were TCR-sequenced: around 42 ophthalmopathy, approximately 75 hyperthyroidism and some 17 hyperthyroidism-to-ophthalmopathy patients. Following sample collection, hyperthyroidism patients were given methimazole at a starting dose of 30 mg daily, and ophthalmopathy patients were given high-dose intravenous methylprednisolone. T-cell repertoires of thyroid tissue and blood were compared in several hyperthyroidism patients. Here is what the overall study found, with its caveats: In cross-validation, the 13-signature model distinguished ophthalmopathy from stable hyperthyroidism with approximately 88% sensitivity and approximately 81% specificity, and in the test set the corresponding values were approximately 80% and 68%. Sample size was not statistically predetermined, and group allocation was not concealed from the investigators. Among expanded thyroid clonotypes with frequency above 0.001, most also showed up in blood, which suggests that blood repertoires may reflect the thyroid immune response. In validation, the model predicted ophthalmopathy progression with about 70% sensitivity and about 77% specificity; some 13 predicted patients were CT-confirmed with GO in a median of approximately six months.

V sheds 3 bases and J sheds 5 bases, leaving 10 bases between their ends. Counted from cysteine to phenylalanine, this CDR3 has 13 amino acids. Only the CDR3 DNA stays, 39 bases, in frame from base 1. CDR1 is given as ENHRY and CDR2 as SYGVKD, both from the germline V gene. Of note for this clonotype: Its recognized antigen is unknown. Base quality data are lacking; no much larger clone is found one base away.

Ophthalmopathy patients were characterized by moderately to severely active disease, a Clinical Activity Score of at least 3, a NOSPECS grade of at least 4, and a disease duration under 3 months. Anyone with other autoimmune diseases, uncontrolled infections, pregnancy or lactation was excluded from the study. Clinical symptoms, serum thyroxine, TRAb, thyroid ultrasound and orbital computed tomography formed the basis of the diagnosis. Ficoll-Paque density gradient centrifugation was used to isolate PBMCs from 8.5 to 10 ml of fresh peripheral blood. Trizol reagent was used to extract the total RNA, and its quality was then checked on an Agilent 2100 Bioanalyzer. For repertoire sequencing, TCR beta CDR3 regions were amplified from RNA transcripts. The first round of RT-PCR was done with HTBI primers and the Qiagen OneStep RT-PCR kit, and was followed by a second round of multiplex PCR, then size selection and purification. The libraries underwent paired-end sequencing with 100 bp reads on an Illumina HiSeq2000. Per the original workflow: SOAPnuke was used to process the reads, throwing out any read that had adapters, had uncalled bases, had a mean Phred below 15, or lacked an exact constant-primer or identifier match. High-quality paired reads were merged with COPE v1.2.5. Each unique nucleotide sequence was treated as a clonotype, and MiTCR v1.1 was used to align the clonotypes to the IMGT TRB V, D and J references. Analysis was restricted to V-J combinations with a frequency above 0.0001, which covered over 98% of repertoires. For each V-J combination, a TCR clonal expansion and chaos score was defined as F50 clonal expansion divided by the chaos observed in the TCRdist matrix. Welch's t-statistics and random forest were used to reduce the features to about 14 V-J combinations, which were then used as input to a naive Bayes classifier. The Morisita-Horn index was used to measure how similar the thyroid and blood repertoires were. TCRdb reran the public reads through fastp at Q25 and MiXCR, keeping productive beta chains. Entries that share a CDR3 protein sequence are merged under the most common genes and DNA. These V and J calls derive from TCRdb rather than the authors' analysis. The sample table lists about 660,000 distinct CDR3 sequences, about 38% of them with a count of one. Over 2.5% of the sample belongs to the ten largest clones.

The sequence is built from TRBV10-3 and TRBJ1-1; a confident D gene designation cannot be given. The sample was peripheral blood. The sequence was obtained from an adult man with Graves' ophthalmopathy. The CDR3 protein is CAISDWEWTEAFF. The sequence in DNA is TGTGCCATCAGTGACTGGGAGTGGACTGAAGCTTTCTTT.